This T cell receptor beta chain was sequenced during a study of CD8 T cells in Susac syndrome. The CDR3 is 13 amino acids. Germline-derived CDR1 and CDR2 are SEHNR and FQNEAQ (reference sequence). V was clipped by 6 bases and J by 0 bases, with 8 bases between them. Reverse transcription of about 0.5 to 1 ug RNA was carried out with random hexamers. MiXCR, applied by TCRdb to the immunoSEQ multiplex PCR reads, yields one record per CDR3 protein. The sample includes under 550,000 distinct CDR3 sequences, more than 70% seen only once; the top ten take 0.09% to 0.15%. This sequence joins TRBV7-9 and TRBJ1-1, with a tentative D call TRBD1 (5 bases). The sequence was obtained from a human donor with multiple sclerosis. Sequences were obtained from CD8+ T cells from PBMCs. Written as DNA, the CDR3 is TGTGCCAGCAGGAGACAGCTGAACACTGAAGCTTTCTTT. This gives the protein CASRRQLNTEAFF.